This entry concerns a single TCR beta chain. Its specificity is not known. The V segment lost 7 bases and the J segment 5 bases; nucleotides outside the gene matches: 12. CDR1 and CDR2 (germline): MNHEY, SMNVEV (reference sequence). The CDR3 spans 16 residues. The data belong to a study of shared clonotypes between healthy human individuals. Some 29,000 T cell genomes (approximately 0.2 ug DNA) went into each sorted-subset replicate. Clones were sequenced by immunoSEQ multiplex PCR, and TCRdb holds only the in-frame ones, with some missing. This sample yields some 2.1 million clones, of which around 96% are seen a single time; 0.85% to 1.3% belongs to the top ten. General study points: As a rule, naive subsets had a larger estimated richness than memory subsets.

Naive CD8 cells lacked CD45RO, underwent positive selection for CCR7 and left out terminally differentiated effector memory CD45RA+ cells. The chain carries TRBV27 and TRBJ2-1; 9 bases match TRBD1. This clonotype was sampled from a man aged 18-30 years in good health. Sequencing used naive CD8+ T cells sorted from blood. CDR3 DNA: TGTGCCAGCACCCCGGCACAGGGGGCGCCCCACAATGAGCAGTTCTTC. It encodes CASTPAQGAPHNEQFF.